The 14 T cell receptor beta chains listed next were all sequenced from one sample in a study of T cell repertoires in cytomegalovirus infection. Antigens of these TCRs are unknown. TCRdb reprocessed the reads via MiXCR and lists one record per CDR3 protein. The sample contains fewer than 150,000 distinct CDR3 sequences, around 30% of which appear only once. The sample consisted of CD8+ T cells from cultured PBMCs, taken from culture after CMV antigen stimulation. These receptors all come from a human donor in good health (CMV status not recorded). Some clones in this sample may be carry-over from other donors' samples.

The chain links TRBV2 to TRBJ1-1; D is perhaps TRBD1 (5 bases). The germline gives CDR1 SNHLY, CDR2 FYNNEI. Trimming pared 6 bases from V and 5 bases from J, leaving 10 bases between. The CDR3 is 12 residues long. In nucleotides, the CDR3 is TGTGCCAGCAGAGGGACCGGGACTGAAGCTTTCTTT. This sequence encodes CASRGTGTEAFF. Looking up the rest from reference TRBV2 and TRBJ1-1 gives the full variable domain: EPEVTQTPSHQVTQMGQEVILRCVPISNHLYFYWYRQILGQKVEFLVSFYNNEISEKSEIFDDQFSVERPDGSNFTLKIRSTKLEDSAMYFCASRGTGTEAFFGQGTRLTVV.

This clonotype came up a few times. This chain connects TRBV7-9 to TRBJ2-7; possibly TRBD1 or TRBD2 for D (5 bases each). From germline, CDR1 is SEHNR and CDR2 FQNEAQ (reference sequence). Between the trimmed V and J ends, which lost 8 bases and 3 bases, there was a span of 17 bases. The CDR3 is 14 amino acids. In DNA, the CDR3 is TGTGCCAGCGGCGCAACCGGGACCCACTACGAGCAGTACTTC. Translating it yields CASGATGTHYEQYF.

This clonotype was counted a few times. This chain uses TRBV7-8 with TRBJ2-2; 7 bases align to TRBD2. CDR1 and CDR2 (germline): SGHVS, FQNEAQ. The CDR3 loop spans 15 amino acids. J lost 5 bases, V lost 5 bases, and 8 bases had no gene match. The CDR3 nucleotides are TGTGCCAGCAGCCTGGGGGGGATTGGAACCGGGGAGCTGTTTTTT. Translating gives CASSLGGIGTGELFF.

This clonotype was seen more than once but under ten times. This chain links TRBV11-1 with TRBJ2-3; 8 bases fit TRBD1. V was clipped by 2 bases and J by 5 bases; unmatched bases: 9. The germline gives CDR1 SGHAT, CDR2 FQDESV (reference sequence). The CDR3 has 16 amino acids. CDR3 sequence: CASSLRTGLPLDTQYF. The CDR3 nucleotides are TGTGCCAGCAGCTTACGGACAGGGCTCCCCTTAGATACGCAGTATTTT.

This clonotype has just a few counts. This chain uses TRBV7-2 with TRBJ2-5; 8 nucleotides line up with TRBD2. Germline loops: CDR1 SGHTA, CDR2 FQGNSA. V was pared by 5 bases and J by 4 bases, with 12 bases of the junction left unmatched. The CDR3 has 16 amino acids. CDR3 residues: CASSRSPGGATETQYF. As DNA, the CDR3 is TGTGCCAGCAGCCGGTCCCCCGGGGGGGCCACAGAGACCCAGTACTTC.

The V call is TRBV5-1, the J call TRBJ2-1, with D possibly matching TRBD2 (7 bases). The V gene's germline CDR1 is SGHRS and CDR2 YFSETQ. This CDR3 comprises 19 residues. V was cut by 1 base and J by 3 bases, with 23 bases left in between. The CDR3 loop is CASSLIGLGAGAVYNEQFF. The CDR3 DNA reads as TGCGCCAGCAGCTTGATTGGCCTAGGGGCGGGGGCCGTCTACAATGAGCAGTTCTTC.

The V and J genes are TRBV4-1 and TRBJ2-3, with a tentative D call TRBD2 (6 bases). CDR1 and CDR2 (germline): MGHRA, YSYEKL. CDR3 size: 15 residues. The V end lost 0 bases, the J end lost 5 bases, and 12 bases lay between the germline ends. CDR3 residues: CASSQDREAGDTQYF. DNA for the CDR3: TGCGCCAGCAGCCAAGATCGCGAAGCGGGAGATACGCAGTATTTT.

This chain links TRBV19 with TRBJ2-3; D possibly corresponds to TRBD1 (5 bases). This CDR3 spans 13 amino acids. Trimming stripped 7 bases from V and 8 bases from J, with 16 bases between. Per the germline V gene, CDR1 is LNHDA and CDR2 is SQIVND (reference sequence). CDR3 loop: CASTNTDSSTQYF. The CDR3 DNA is TGTGCCAGTACCAATACTGACAGTTCTACGCAGTATTTT.

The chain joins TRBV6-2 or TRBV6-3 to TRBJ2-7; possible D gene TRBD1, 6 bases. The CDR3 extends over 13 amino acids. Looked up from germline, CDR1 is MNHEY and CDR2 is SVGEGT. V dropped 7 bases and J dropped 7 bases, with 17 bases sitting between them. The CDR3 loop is CASTLNRVWEQYF. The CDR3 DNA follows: TGTGCCAGCACCTTGAACAGGGTGTGGGAGCAGTACTTC.

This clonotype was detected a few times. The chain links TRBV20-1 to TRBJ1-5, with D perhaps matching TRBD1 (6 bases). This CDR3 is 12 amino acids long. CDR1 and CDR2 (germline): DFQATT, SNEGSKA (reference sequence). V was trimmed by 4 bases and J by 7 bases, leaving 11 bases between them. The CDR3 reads CSAKQGRQPQHF. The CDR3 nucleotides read TGCAGTGCTAAACAGGGTCGACAGCCCCAGCATTTT.

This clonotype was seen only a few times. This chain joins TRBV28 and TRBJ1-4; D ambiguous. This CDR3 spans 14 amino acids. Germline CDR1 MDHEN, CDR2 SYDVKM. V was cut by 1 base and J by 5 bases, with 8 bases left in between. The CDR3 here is CASSLFGENEKLFF. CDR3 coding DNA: TGTGCCAGCAGTTTATTCGGAGAGAATGAAAAACTGTTTTTT.

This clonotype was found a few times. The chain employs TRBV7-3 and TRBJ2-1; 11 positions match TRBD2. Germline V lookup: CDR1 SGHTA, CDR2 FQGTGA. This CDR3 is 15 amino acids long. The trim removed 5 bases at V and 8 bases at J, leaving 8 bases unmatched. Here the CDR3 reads CASSPLAGGLHEQFF. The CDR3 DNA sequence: TGTGCCAGCAGCCCATTAGCGGGGGGGCTTCATGAGCAGTTCTTC.

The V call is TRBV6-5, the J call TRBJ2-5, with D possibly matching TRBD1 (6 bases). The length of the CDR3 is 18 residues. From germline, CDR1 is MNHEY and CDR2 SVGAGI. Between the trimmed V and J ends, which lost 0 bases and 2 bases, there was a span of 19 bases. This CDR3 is CASSYSVLTNGQQETQYF. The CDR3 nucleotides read TGTGCCAGCAGTTACTCGGTATTGACTAATGGACAGCAAGAGACCCAGTACTTC.

The CDR3 loop is CASSMAGQPQHF. The DNA of the CDR3 is TGTGCCAGCAGCATGGCGGGACAGCCCCAGCATTTT. The V call is TRBV13, the J call TRBJ1-5; the D is unclear. This CDR3 has 12 amino acids. Trimming stripped 5 bases from V and 7 bases from J, with 9 bases between. Germline V gene sequence: CDR1 PRHDT, CDR2 FYEKMQ (reference sequence). The variable domain in full, with the rest retrieved from reference TRBV13 and TRBJ1-5, is AAGVIQSPRHLIKEKRETATLKCYPIPRHDTVYWYQQGPGQDPQFLISFYEKMQSDKGSIPDRFSAQQFSDYHSELNMSSLELGDSALYFCASSMAGQPQHFGDGTRLSIL.